This T cell receptor beta chain originates from a study of T cell responses to AZD1222 COVID-19 vaccine. A word on this clone: Antigen: not known.

The germline CDR1 and CDR2 sequences are KGHSH and LQKENI. The CDR3 contains 13 residues. V lost 4 bases and J lost 4, with 10 bases in between. General study results and limits: Repertoire sampling happened only post peak T cell response. Baseline antibody screening turned up just six or seven seropositive AZD1222 recipients. In the spike-specific TCR repertoire, nearly half reportedly target unmutated variant regions. Clonal diversity may have been underestimated, and the donors were mostly white British, with more females than males.

The method was immunoSEQ multiplex PCR; TCRdb's version includes in-frame clones alone and lacks a portion of them. The sample includes some 100,000 clones, 75% to 90% seen only once; the top ten take under 3%. The chain employs TRBV18 and TRBJ1-2; D remains ambiguous. The receptor comes from an adult who received the AZD1222 COVID-19 vaccine. Sequencing was performed on peripheral blood, taken 28 days after the second AZD1222 dose. The CDR3 coding sequence is TGTGCCAGCTCACAGGGTGAGAGCTATGGCTACACCTTC. Its translation: CASSQGESYGYTF.